The T cell receptor beta chain under discussion was sequenced for a study of shared clonotypes between healthy human individuals. The naive CD8 fraction comprised CD45RO-negative cells positively selected for CCR7 and excluded terminally differentiated effector memory CD45RA+ cells. The count of this clone is one. V gave up 4 bases and J gave up 1 base; unmatched junction bases: 2. The CDR3 totals 15 residues. The V gene's germline CDR1 is MGHRA and CDR2 YSYEKL. Repertoires were generated with immunoSEQ multiplex PCR, while TCRdb's copy carries only in-frame clones and drops some. The sample has millions of clones; less than 95% are singletons.

V usage is TRBV4-1 and J usage is TRBJ2-7, with 12 bases matching TRBD1. Sample: naive CD8+ T cells sorted from blood. The TCR sequence derives from a man between 18 and 29 years old in good health. In DNA, the CDR3 is TGCGCCAGCAGCCTGGGACAGGGGGCGTCCTACGAGCAGTACTTC. Protein product: CASSLGQGASYEQYF.